The 25 T cell receptor beta chains given below trace back to one sample, sequenced in a study of blood T cell repertoires in COVID-19. Data came from immunoSEQ multiplex PCR; TCRdb stores just in-frame clones and leaves some out. The data contain about 150,000 clones, approximately 78% of them singletons. The sequencing input was peripheral blood. These receptors were taken from a human donor with acute or convalescent COVID-19. The donor label of this sample is uncertain.

The CDR3 nucleotides are TGCGCCAGCAGCCCTCAGGGACAGTTCACTGAAGCTTTCTTT. This encodes CASSPQGQFTEAFF. The genes are TRBV5-1 and TRBJ1-1; TRBD1 aligns across 7 bases. The CDR3 is made up of 14 amino acids. CDR1 and CDR2 from the germline V gene are SGHRS and YFSETQ. V was clipped by 4 bases and J by 4 bases; unmatched bases: 7.

V usage is TRBV30 and J usage is TRBJ1-3, with 8 bases aligning to TRBD1. CDR3 size: 14 residues. The germline gives CDR1 GTSNPN, CDR2 SVGIG (reference sequence). V lost 4 bases and J lost 1; bases outside the gene matches: 3. The CDR3 sequence: CAWIDRGSGNTIYF. The CDR3 nucleotides are TGTGCCTGGATCGACAGGGGTTCTGGAAACACCATATATTTT.

This sequence joins TRBV6-1 and TRBJ1-3, with D unresolved. Trimming cost V 2 bases and J 0 bases, with 8 bases left between them. This CDR3 spans 15 amino acids. CDR1 is MNHNS, CDR2 SASEGT, per germline. The CDR3 reads CASSERRSSGNTIYF. In nucleotides, the CDR3 is TGTGCCAGCAGTGAACGGCGGAGCTCTGGAAACACCATATATTTT.

This chain links TRBV6-1 with TRBJ1-5; possibly TRBD1 for D (5 bases). The germline V gene has CDR1 MNHNS and CDR2 SASEGT. This CDR3 is 16 amino acids long. Between the trimmed V and J ends, which lost 2 bases and 0 bases, there was a span of 11 bases. DNA for the CDR3: TGTGCCAGCAGTGAACGGGGGGTAGATAGCAATCAGCCCCAGCATTTT. It specifies CASSERGVDSNQPQHF.

This clone is a singleton in its sample. The gene calls are TRBV27 and TRBJ1-4, with 7 positions matching TRBD1. Trimming cost V 5 bases and J 2 bases; bases outside gene matches: 5. Germline V gives CDR1 MNHEY, CDR2 SMNVEV (reference sequence). CDR3 length equals 15 residues. The CDR3 here is CASSPRTGTNEKLFF. CDR3 nucleotides: TGTGCCAGCAGTCCGCGGACAGGCACTAATGAAAAACTGTTTTTT.

The chain links TRBV30 to TRBJ2-5; no clear D gene. The CDR3 is made up of 16 amino acids. Germline lookup yields CDR1 GTSNPN and CDR2 SVGIG (reference sequence). V dropped 2 bases and J dropped 1 base, with 17 bases sitting between them. CDR3 in amino acids: CAWSTPQPGLQETQYF. CDR3 nucleotide sequence: TGTGCCTGGAGTACCCCCCAACCGGGTCTCCAAGAGACCCAGTACTTC.

The gene calls are TRBV18 and TRBJ1-1, with TRBD1 identical over 9 bases. V lost 6 bases and J lost 3; bases outside the gene matches: 17. The CDR3 contains 18 residues. The germline CDR1 and CDR2 sequences are KGHSH and LQKENI. CDR3 region: CASSPTRATGGYYTEAFF. The CDR3 DNA reads TGTGCCAGCTCGCCCACCAGAGCTACAGGGGGCTACTACACTGAAGCTTTCTTT. The variable domain in full, completed from reference TRBV18 and TRBJ1-1, reads NAGVMQNPRHLVRRRGQEARLRCSPMKGHSHVYWYRQLPEEGLKFMVYLQKENIIDESGMPKERFSAEFPKEGPSILRIQQVVRGDSAAYFCASSPTRATGGYYTEAFFGQGTRLTVV.

The chain uses TRBV6-5 and TRBJ2-3, with D possibly matching TRBD2 (5 bases). The germline CDR1 and CDR2 sequences are MNHEY and SVGAGI. Trimming took 7 bases from V and 1 from J, leaving 15 bases between them. This CDR3 has 15 residues. The CDR3 is CASTPRGLGTDTQYF. The CDR3 DNA sequence: TGTGCCAGCACTCCCCGCGGGTTAGGCACAGATACGCAGTATTTT.

The rearrangement links TRBV7-9 to TRBJ1-1, with 9 bases fitting TRBD1. Losses at the gene ends were 2 bases for V and 8 bases for J; bases not matched to a gene: 6. Per the germline V gene, CDR1 is SEHNR and CDR2 is FQNEAQ (reference sequence). The CDR3 is 14 residues long. The CDR3 DNA reads TGTGCCAGCAGCTTACTAGGGGGACAGGGAGAAGCTTTCTTT. Translation: CASSLLGGQGEAFF.

This rearrangement joins TRBV27 to TRBJ2-6, with TRBD1 matching over 9 bases. This CDR3 is built from 19 residues. Germline values: CDR1 MNHEY, CDR2 SMNVEV (reference sequence). Trimming cost V 6 bases and J 4 bases; bases outside gene matches: 16. The CDR3 bases are TGTGCCAGCAGCCCCACTCCGGACAGGGGTTTGAGAGGGGCCAACGTCCTGACTTTC. The encoded protein is CASSPTPDRGLRGANVLTF.

This clone was seen just once. The chain is built from TRBV5-6 and TRBJ1-2; a possible D gene is TRBD1 (5 bases). V lost 5 bases and J 2 bases, leaving 10 bases between the germline ends. Looked up from germline, CDR1 is SGHDT and CDR2 is YYEEEE. This CDR3 has 13 amino acids. DNA of the CDR3: TGTGCCAGCAGACGACCAGGGAACTATGGCTACACCTTC. Translation gives CASRRPGNYGYTF.

The chain couples TRBV18 to TRBJ2-3; perhaps TRBD2 as D (5 bases). Deletions cut 2 bases from V and 3 bases from J, with 12 bases between. The CDR3 is 15 amino acids. From germline, CDR1 is KGHSH and CDR2 LQKENI. Here the CDR3 DNA reads TGTGCCAGCTCACCATTCGTCGGACTTACAGATACGCAGTATTTT. Translated, it gives CASSPFVGLTDTQYF. Drawing the rest from reference TRBV18 and TRBJ2-3, the complete variable domain is NAGVMQNPRHLVRRRGQEARLRCSPMKGHSHVYWYRQLPEEGLKFMVYLQKENIIDESGMPKERFSAEFPKEGPSILRIQQVVRGDSAAYFCASSPFVGLTDTQYFGPGTRLTVL.

The chain recombines TRBV30 with TRBJ1-2; possibly TRBD1 for D (6 bases). Trimming took off 0 bases at V and 6 bases at J, with 14 bases between the two ends. The CDR3 is 14 amino acids. The germline CDR1 and CDR2 sequences are GTSNPN and SVGIG (reference sequence). CDR3 nucleotide sequence: TGTGCCTGGAGTGTACCGGGGGGGGGCCATGGCTACACCTTC. Residues: CAWSVPGGGHGYTF.

J is TRBJ2-1 and V is TRBV6-4; possible D gene TRBD2, 6 bases. The CDR3 spans 15 residues. With 5 bases removed from V and 1 base from J, the gap between germline ends came to 12 bases. Germline V gene lookup returns CDR1 MRHNA and CDR2 SNTAGT. CDR3 sequence: CASSRGAGSYNEQFF. CDR3 nucleotide sequence: TGTGCCAGCAGTCGCGGGGCAGGGTCCTACAATGAGCAGTTCTTC.

The V and J genes are TRBV7-9 and TRBJ1-2; 7 nucleotides match TRBD1. V gave up 4 bases and J gave up 8 bases; unmatched junction bases: 7. Germline CDR1 reads SEHNR; CDR2 reads FQNEAQ (reference sequence). The length of the CDR3 is 13 residues. DNA of the CDR3: TGTGCCAGCAGCTACAGGGGAGGAGGGGGCTACACCTTC. Translated: CASSYRGGGGYTF.

This clone is a singleton in its sample. V gene TRBV11-3 combines with J gene TRBJ2-3, with a possible D match to TRBD2 (6 bases). V dropped 5 bases and J dropped 0 bases, with 18 bases sitting between them. The CDR3 runs 17 residues. Germline V gene lookup returns CDR1 SGHNT and CDR2 YENEEA. The CDR3 region is CASSRFAGTSSTDTQYF. Here the CDR3 DNA reads TGTGCCAGCAGCCGTTTCGCCGGGACTTCGAGCACAGATACGCAGTATTTT. The variable domain in full, with the rest retrieved from reference TRBV11-3 and TRBJ2-3, is EAGVVQSPRYKIIEKKQPVAFWCNPISGHNTLYWYLQNLGQGPELLIRYENEEAVDDSQLPKDRFSAERLKGVDSTLKIQPAELGDSAVYLCASSRFAGTSSTDTQYFGPGTRLTVL.

V and J are TRBV6-1 and TRBJ2-3; no reliable D call. The CDR3 extends over 14 amino acids. The V gene's germline CDR1 is MNHNS and CDR2 SASEGT. V lost 1 base, J lost 2 bases, and 7 bases lay in between. The CDR3 is CASSEGLLTDTQYF. In nucleotides, the CDR3 is TGTGCCAGCAGTGAAGGACTCCTCACAGATACGCAGTATTTT.

This clone was observed a handful of times. This chain links TRBV19 with TRBJ2-3, with 7 bases identical to TRBD1. The germline gives CDR1 LNHDA, CDR2 SQIVND (reference sequence). This CDR3 has 18 residues. Losses at the gene ends were 8 bases for V and 2 bases for J; bases not matched to a gene: 19. CDR3 region: CASGRTSGGSSHTDTQYF. The DNA of the CDR3 is TGTGCCAGTGGCCGAACATCAGGGGGATCGTCACACACAGATACGCAGTATTTT. The whole variable domain, remainder taken from reference TRBV19 and TRBJ2-3, is DGGITQSPKYLFRKEGQNVTLSCEQNLNHDAMYWYRQDPGQGLRLIYYSQIVNDFQKGDIAEGYSVSREKKESFPLTVTSAQKNPTAFYLCASGRTSGGSSHTDTQYFGPGTRLTVL.

In this sample, this clone turned up once. The rearrangement joins TRBV19 to TRBJ2-1, with 14 bases fitting TRBD2. The J segment lost 4 bases and the V segment lost 6 bases, leaving 11 bases of the junction unmatched. CDR1 is LNHDA, CDR2 SQIVND, per germline (reference sequence). The CDR3 is made up of 18 amino acids. DNA of the CDR3: TGTGCCAGTAGCTCGGGACTAGCGGGGGCCCAGCCTTACAATGAGCAGTTCTTC. Residues: CASSSGLAGAQPYNEQFF.

The chain couples TRBV19 to TRBJ1-3; the D is unclear. This CDR3 is built from 13 residues. Germline V gene sequence: CDR1 LNHDA, CDR2 SQIVND (reference sequence). Trimming removed 8 bases from V and 4 bases from J, with 12 bases in between. The CDR3 nucleotides read TGTGCCAGTGGTGAGGGAAGGGGAAACACCATATATTTT. It specifies CASGEGRGNTIYF.

The rearrangement uses TRBV5-4 and TRBJ2-4, with TRBD1 matching 8 bases. From germline, CDR1 is SGHNT and CDR2 YYREEE (reference sequence). This CDR3 has 14 amino acids. The V gene end was trimmed by 0 bases and the J gene end by 11 bases; junction bases not matched to a gene: 7. This CDR3 is CASSLAKGQGLQYF. The CDR3 bases are TGTGCCAGCAGCTTGGCCAAAGGACAGGGCCTTCAGTACTTC.

This chain joins TRBV9 and TRBJ2-1, with D possibly matching TRBD1 (5 bases). The V gene lost 0 bases and the J gene lost 6 bases, with 19 bases spanning the gap. Germline V lookup: CDR1 SGDLS, CDR2 YYNGEE. CDR3 length: 17 amino acids. As DNA, the CDR3 is TGTGCCAGCAGCGTAGCAGTCACGCGACAGTCAGGCAATGAGCAGTTCTTC. Its translation: CASSVAVTRQSGNEQFF.

The chain carries TRBV5-1 and TRBJ1-5; 7 bases agree with TRBD1. The ends lost 4 bases at V and 2 bases at J; junction bases unmatched: 6. Germline V lookup: CDR1 SGHRS, CDR2 YFSETQ. The CDR3 is 15 residues long. The CDR3 spells CASSLQGGRNQPQHF. CDR3 bases: TGCGCCAGCAGCCTGCAGGGGGGCCGCAATCAGCCCCAGCATTTT.

The rearrangement joins TRBV19 to TRBJ1-1, with a tentative D call TRBD1 (5 bases). The germline V gene has CDR1 LNHDA and CDR2 SQIVND (reference sequence). The V gene lost 1 base and the J gene lost 0 bases, with 12 bases spanning the gap. The CDR3 totals 16 residues. CDR3 in amino acids: CASSIGVGGMNTEAFF. DNA for the CDR3: TGTGCCAGTAGTATAGGCGTCGGGGGAATGAACACTGAAGCTTTCTTT.

The chain carries TRBV7-9 and TRBJ1-2; the match to TRBD1 covers 7 bases. There are 16 residues in the CDR3. With V trimmed by 4 bases and J by 5 bases, 13 bases remained unmatched. Germline CDR1 is SEHNR and CDR2 is FQNEAQ (reference sequence). The CDR3 loop is CASSSQPGQEFYGYTF. Written as DNA, the CDR3 is TGTGCCAGCAGCTCTCAACCAGGACAGGAATTTTATGGCTACACCTTC.